Presented here are 12 T cell receptor beta chains from one specimen sequenced in a study of graft-versus-host responses after intestinal transplantation. The data were produced by immunoSEQ multiplex PCR, yet TCRdb's version contains in-frame clones alone and is incomplete. The sample consists of about 86,000 clones, 91% of them appearing once. These receptors are not linked to any known antigen. The sequencing used unstimulated CD8+ T cells sorted from spleen or lymph node cells, collected before intestinal transplant. The source is a human donor who received an intestinal transplant.

The chain recombines TRBV28 with TRBJ1-2; TRBD1 might be the D (6 bases). Trimming shortened V by 10 bases and J by 4 bases, and 16 bases separated the two germline ends. This CDR3 has 13 amino acids. Germline assignment: CDR1 MDHEN and CDR2 SYDVKM. This chain's CDR3 is CAISGTLIYGYTF. CDR3 nucleotides: TGTGCCATCTCCGGGACATTAATCTATGGCTACACCTTC.

CDR3 in amino acids: CASRTSVGGIDTQYF. The CDR3, as DNA: TGTGCCAGCAGAACTAGCGTTGGAGGAATAGATACGCAGTATTTT. This chain uses TRBV7-8 with TRBJ2-3; 7 bases match TRBD2. Trimming cost V 6 bases and J 5 bases; bases outside gene matches: 11. Germline V lookup: CDR1 SGHVS, CDR2 FQNEAQ. This CDR3 is 15 amino acids long.

V is TRBV27 and J is TRBJ2-2; no clear D gene. The CDR3 has 13 amino acids. Trimming removed 3 bases from V and 4 bases from J, with 6 bases in between. Germline V gene data show CDR1 as MNHEY and CDR2 as SMNVEV (reference sequence). This CDR3 is CASSLAFTGELFF. CDR3 bases: TGTGCCAGCAGTTTGGCCTTCACCGGGGAGCTGTTTTTT.

This clone has a handful of counts. The chain combines TRBV5-5 with TRBJ1-6; possible D gene TRBD1, 6 bases. Germline-derived CDR1 and CDR2 are SGHKS and YYEKEE (reference sequence). V lost 0 bases, J lost 12 bases, and 13 bases lay in between. This CDR3 contains 14 residues. This chain's CDR3 is CASSLGGPLGPLHF. The DNA for the CDR3 is TGTGCCAGCAGCTTGGGGGGGCCTTTGGGACCCCTCCACTTT.

CDR3 sequence (DNA): TGTGCCAGCAGCGGAGGACAGAGACAACTGAACACTGAAGCTTTCTTT. Its translation is CASSGGQRQLNTEAFF. The chain combines TRBV11-2 with TRBJ1-1; tentative D call: TRBD1 (6 bases). Germline CDR1 is SGHAT and CDR2 is FQNNGV. The CDR3 contains 16 residues. The V and J ends lost 5 bases and 0 bases respectively, with 16 bases between them. Based on the CDR3 plus reference TRBV11-2 and TRBJ1-1, the full variable domain is EAGVAQSPRYKIIEKRQSVAFWCNPISGHATLYWYQQILGQGPKLLIQFQNNGVVDDSQLPKDRFSAERLKGVDSTLKIQPAKLEDSAVYLCASSGGQRQLNTEAFFGQGTRLTVV.

This chain connects TRBV14 to TRBJ2-1, with 7 bases fitting TRBD1. The CDR3 covers 17 residues. Germline V CDR1 and CDR2: SGHDN, FVKESK. V lost 0 bases and J lost 5; bases outside the gene matches: 10. The CDR3 reads CASSQEGIGTVNNEQFF. In DNA form, the CDR3 reads TGTGCCAGCAGCCAAGAAGGTATAGGGACAGTCAACAATGAGCAGTTCTTC. Drawing the rest from reference TRBV14 and TRBJ2-1, the complete variable domain is EAGVTQFPSHSVIEKGQTVTLRCDPISGHDNLYWYRRVMGKEIKFLLHFVKESKQDESGMPNNRFLAERTGGTYSTLKVQPAELEDSGVYFCASSQEGIGTVNNEQFFGPGTRLTVL.

The chain links TRBV5-8 to TRBJ2-3; TRBD2 aligns across 10 bases. V was pared by 4 bases and J by 2 bases, with 7 bases of the junction left unmatched. CDR1 SGHTS and CDR2 YDEGEE come from the germline V gene. This CDR3 is 16 amino acids long. For the CDR3, the DNA is TGTGCCAGCAGCGCCCGGACTAGCGGACCCACAGATACGCAGTATTTT. It is translated as CASSARTSGPTDTQYF.

This clone was detected once. The chain carries TRBV4-1 and TRBJ2-6, with TRBD2 as a possible D gene (6 bases). V lost 0 bases and J 0 bases, leaving 18 bases between the germline ends. The germline V gene encodes CDR1 MGHRA and CDR2 YSYEKL. There are 20 residues in the CDR3. The CDR3 protein is CASSQEGIGGRPSGANVLTF. CDR3 nucleotides: TGCGCCAGCAGCCAAGAGGGGATCGGGGGACGGCCCTCTGGGGCCAACGTCCTGACTTTC.

The CDR3 nucleotides are TGTGCCATCCAGGCCAGGGATTATGGCTACACCTTC. Its protein is CAIQARDYGYTF. V usage is TRBV7-9 and J usage is TRBJ1-2; tentatively, D is TRBD1 (5 bases). V was trimmed by 10 bases and J by 5 bases, leaving 14 bases between them. Germline CDR1 is SEHNR and CDR2 is FQNEAQ (reference sequence). The CDR3 contains 12 residues.

The chain joins TRBV27 to TRBJ2-1, with 10 bases aligning to TRBD1. The germline gives CDR1 MNHEY, CDR2 SMNVEV (reference sequence). The CDR3 totals 14 residues. V was pared by 3 bases and J by 8 bases, with 4 bases of the junction left unmatched. Written as DNA, the CDR3 is TGTGCCAGCAGTTTGGGACAGGGGAGTCATGAGCAGTTCTTC. Residues: CASSLGQGSHEQFF.

Worth noting for this clone: The sample carries other DNA sequences with the same CDR3. J is TRBJ1-4 and V is TRBV5-1; 7 bases line up with TRBD1. The length of the CDR3 is 14 residues. CDR1 is SGHRS, CDR2 YFSETQ, per germline. With V trimmed by 0 bases and J by 8 bases, 4 bases remained unmatched. CDR3 nucleotides: TGCGCCAGCAGCTTGGGACAGGGTGGCGAAAAACTGTTTTTT. As protein: CASSLGQGGEKLFF.

The chain has TRBV6-5 and TRBJ1-1, with 8 bases lining up with TRBD1. This CDR3 contains 15 residues. Germline assignment: CDR1 MNHEY and CDR2 SVGAGI. V lost 6 bases to trimming and J lost 3 bases; unmatched junction nucleotides: 9. The CDR3 DNA is TGTGCCAGCAGCAAATCGACAGGGGAGGACACTGAAGCTTTCTTT. Protein: CASSKSTGEDTEAFF.